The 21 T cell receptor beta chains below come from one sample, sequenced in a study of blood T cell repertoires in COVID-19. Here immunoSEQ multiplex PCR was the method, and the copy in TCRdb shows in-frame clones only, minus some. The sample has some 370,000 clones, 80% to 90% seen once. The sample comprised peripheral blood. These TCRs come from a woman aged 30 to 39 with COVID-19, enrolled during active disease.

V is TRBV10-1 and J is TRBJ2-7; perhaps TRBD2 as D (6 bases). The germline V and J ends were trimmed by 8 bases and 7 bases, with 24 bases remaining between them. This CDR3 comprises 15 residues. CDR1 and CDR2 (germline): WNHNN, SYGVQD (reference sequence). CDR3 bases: TGCGCCAGCGGACCAGGGCGGGGATGGGAAACAGAGCAGTACTTC. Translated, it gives CASGPGRGWETEQYF.

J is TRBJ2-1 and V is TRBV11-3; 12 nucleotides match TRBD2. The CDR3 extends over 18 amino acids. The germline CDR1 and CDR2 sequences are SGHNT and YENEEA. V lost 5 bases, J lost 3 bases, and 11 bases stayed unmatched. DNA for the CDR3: TGTGCCAGCAGCGCTGGGACTAGCGGGCCCGACTTCTACAATGAGCAGTTCTTC. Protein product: CASSAGTSGPDFYNEQFF.

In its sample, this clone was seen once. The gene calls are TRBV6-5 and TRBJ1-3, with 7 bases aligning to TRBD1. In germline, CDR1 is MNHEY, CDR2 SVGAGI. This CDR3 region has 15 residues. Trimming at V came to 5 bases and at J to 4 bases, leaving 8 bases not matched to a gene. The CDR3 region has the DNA TGTGCCAGCAGTCCCCGGACAGGCTTCGGAAACACCATATATTTT. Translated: CASSPRTGFGNTIYF.

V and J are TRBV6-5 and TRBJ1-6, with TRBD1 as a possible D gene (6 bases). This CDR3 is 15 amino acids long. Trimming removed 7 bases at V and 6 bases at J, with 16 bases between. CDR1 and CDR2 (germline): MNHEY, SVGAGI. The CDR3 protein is CASTLRQAGNSPLHF. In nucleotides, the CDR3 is TGTGCCAGCACCCTACGACAGGCTGGTAATTCACCCCTCCACTTT.

The DNA of the CDR3 is TGTGCCAGCAGCTACTCCTGGGGGGAGGAAAAACTGTTTTTT. This codes for CASSYSWGEEKLFF. The rearrangement uses TRBV7-9 and TRBJ1-4; D may be TRBD1 (5 bases). V lost 4 bases, J lost 8 bases, and 14 bases lay in between. The CDR3 length is 14 residues. Germline CDR1 SEHNR, CDR2 FQNEAQ (reference sequence).

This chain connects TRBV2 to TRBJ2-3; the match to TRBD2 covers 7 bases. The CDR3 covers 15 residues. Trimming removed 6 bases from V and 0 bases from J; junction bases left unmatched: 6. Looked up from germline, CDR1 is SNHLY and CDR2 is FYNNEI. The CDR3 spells CASRIAGTSTDTQYF. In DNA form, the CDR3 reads TGTGCCAGCAGGATAGCGGGCACTAGCACAGATACGCAGTATTTT.

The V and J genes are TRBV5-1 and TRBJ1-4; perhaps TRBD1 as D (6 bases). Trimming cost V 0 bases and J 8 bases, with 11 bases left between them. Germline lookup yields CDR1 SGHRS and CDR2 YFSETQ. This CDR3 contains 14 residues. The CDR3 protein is CASSLGRGGEKLFF. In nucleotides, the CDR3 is TGCGCCAGCAGCTTGGGCAGGGGTGGCGAAAAACTGTTTTTT.

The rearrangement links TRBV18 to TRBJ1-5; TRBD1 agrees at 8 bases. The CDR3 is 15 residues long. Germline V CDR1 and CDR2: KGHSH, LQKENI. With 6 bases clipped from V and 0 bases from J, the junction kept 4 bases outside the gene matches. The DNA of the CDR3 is TGTGCCAGCTCCGCGACAGGGGTTAGCAATCAGCCCCAGCATTTT. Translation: CASSATGVSNQPQHF. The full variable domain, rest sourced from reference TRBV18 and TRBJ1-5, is NAGVMQNPRHLVRRRGQEARLRCSPMKGHSHVYWYRQLPEEGLKFMVYLQKENIIDESGMPKERFSAEFPKEGPSILRIQQVVRGDSAAYFCASSATGVSNQPQHFGDGTRLSIL.

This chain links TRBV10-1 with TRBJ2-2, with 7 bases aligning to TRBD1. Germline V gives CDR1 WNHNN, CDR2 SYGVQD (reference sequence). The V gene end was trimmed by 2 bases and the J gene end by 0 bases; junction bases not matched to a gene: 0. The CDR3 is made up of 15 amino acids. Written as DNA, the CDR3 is TGCGCCAGCAGTGAGGGGACAGCGAACACCGGGGAGCTGTTTTTT. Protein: CASSEGTANTGELFF.

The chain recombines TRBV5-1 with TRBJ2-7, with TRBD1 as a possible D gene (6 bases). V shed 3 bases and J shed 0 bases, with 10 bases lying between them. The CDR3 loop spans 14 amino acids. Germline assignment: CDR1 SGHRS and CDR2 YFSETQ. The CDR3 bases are TGCGCCAGCAGCTCAGGACAGATCTCCTACGAGCAGTACTTC. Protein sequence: CASSSGQISYEQYF.

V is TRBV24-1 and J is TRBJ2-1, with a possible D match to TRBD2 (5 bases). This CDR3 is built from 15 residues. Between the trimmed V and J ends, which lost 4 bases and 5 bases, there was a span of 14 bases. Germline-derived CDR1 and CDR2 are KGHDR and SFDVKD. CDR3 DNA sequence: TGTGCCACCAGTGACTTTACGACGGGAAACAATGAGCAGTTCTTC. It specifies CATSDFTTGNNEQFF.

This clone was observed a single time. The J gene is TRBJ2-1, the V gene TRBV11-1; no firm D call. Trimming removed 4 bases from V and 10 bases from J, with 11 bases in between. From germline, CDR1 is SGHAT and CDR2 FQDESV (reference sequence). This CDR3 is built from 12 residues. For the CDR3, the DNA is TGTGCCAGCAGCTCCGCCGCACGGGAGCAGTTCTTC. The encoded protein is CASSSAAREQFF.

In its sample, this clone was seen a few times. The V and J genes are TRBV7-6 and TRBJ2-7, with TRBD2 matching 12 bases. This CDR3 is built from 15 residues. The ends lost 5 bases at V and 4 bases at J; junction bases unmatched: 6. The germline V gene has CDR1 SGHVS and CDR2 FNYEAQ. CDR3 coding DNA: TGTGCCAGCAGCGCTGGACTAGCGGGAAATTACGAGCAGTACTTC. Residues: CASSAGLAGNYEQYF.

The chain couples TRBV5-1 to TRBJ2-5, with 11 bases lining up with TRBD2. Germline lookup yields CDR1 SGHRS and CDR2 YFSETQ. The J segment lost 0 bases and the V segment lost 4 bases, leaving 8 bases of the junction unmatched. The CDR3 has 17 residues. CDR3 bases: TGCGCCAGCAGCCCTGGACCGGGACTAGCGGACCAAGAGACCCAGTACTTC. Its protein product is CASSPGPGLADQETQYF.

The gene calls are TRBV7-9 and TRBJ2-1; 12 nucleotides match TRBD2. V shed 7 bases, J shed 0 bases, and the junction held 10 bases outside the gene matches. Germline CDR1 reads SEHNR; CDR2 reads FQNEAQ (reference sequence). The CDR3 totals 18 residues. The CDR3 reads CASTPKTSGSLSYNEQFF. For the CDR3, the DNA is TGTGCCAGCACCCCAAAGACTAGCGGGAGCCTCTCCTACAATGAGCAGTTCTTC. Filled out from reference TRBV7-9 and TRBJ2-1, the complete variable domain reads DTGVSQNPRHKITKRGQNVTFRCDPISEHNRLYWYRQTLGQGPEFLTYFQNEAQLEKSRLLSDRFSAERPKGSFSTLEIQRTEQGDSAMYLCASTPKTSGSLSYNEQFFGPGTRLTVL.

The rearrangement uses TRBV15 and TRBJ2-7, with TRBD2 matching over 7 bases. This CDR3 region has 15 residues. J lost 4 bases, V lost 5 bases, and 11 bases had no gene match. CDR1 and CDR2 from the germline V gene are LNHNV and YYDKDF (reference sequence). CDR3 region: CATSPRGLADYEQYF. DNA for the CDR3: TGTGCCACCAGCCCTCGTGGGCTAGCGGATTACGAGCAGTACTTC.

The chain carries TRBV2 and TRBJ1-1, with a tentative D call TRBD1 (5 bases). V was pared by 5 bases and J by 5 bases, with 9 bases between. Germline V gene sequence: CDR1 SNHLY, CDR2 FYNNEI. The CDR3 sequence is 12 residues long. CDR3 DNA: TGTGCCAGCAGTCCTCGACAGACTGAAGCTTTCTTT. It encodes CASSPRQTEAFF.

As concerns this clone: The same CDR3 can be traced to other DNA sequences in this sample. CDR3 amino acids: CASSPDRYTDTQYF. The DNA for the CDR3 is TGTGCCAGCAGCCCCGACAGGTACACAGATACGCAGTATTTT. The gene calls are TRBV7-3 and TRBJ2-3; a weak D match, TRBD1 (6 bases). This CDR3 contains 14 residues. Germline CDR1 and CDR2: SGHTA and FQGTGA. V dropped 5 bases and J dropped 2 bases, with 11 bases sitting between them.

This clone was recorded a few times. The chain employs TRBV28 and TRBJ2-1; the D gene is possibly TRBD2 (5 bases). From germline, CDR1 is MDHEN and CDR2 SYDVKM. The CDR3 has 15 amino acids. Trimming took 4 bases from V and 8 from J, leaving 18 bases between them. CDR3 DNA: TGTGCCAGCAGTTACGGACTCCGGCGTTCCGATGAGCAGTTCTTC. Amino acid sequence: CASSYGLRRSDEQFF.

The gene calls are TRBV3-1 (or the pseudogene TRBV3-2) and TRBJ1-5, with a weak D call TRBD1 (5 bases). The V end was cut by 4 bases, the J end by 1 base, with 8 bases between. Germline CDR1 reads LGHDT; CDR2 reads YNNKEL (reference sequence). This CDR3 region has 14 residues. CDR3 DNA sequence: TGTGCCAGCAGCCCAAAGGGGAGCAATCAGCCCCAGCATTTT. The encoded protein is CASSPKGSNQPQHF.

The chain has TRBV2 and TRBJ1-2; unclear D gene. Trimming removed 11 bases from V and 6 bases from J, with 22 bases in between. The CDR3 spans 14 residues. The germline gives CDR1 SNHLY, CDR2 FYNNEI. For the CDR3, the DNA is TGTGCCTCGTACGGGGAGAGAGACATCCATGGCTACACCTTC. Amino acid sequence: CASYGERDIHGYTF.